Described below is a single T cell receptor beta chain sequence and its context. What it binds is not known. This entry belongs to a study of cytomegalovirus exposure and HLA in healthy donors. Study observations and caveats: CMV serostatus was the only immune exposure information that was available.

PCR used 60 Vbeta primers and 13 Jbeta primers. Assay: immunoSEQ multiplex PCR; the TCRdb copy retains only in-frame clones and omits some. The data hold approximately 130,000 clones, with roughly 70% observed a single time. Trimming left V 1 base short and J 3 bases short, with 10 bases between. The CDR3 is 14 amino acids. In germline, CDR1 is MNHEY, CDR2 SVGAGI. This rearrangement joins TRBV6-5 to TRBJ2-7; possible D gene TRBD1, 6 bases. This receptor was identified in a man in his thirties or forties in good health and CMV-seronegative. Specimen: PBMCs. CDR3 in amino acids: CASSYLSGDYEQYF. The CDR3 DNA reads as TGTGCCAGCAGTTACTTGTCAGGGGACTACGAGCAGTACTTC.